This T cell receptor (beta chain) is drawn from a study of T cell responses to AZD1222 COVID-19 vaccine. Whole-study results and caveats: The sample set comprised mostly white British donors with more females, and clonal diversity was possibly underestimated.

With respect to this clone: Antigen: not known.

Profiling relied on immunoSEQ multiplex PCR, and the TCRdb table lists in-frame clones only, not all of them. The sample yields roughly 93,000 clones, 86% seen once. Sequencing used peripheral blood, obtained on day 0 of AZD1222 vaccination. This receptor was taken from an adult in good health.

CDR3 in DNA: TGTGCCAGCAGCTTTTACACAGATACGCAGTATTTT. This gives the protein CASSFYTDTQYF. The chain carries TRBV7-2 and TRBJ2-3; D remains unclear. The CDR3 contains 12 residues. V lost 3 bases and J lost 2, with 3 bases in between. Germline V CDR1 and CDR2: SGHTA, FQGNSA.